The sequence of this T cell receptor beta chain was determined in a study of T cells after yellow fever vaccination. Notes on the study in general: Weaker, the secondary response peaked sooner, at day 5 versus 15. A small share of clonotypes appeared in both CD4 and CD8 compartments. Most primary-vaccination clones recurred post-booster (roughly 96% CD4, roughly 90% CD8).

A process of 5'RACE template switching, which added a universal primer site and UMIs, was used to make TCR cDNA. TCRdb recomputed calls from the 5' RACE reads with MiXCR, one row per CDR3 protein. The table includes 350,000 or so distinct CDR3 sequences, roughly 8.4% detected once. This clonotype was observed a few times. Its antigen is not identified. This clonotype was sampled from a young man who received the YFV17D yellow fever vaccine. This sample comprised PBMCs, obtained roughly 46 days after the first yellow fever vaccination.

The CDR3 region is CASSYPGGGADEQFF. The DNA of the CDR3 is TGTGCCAGCAGCTATCCAGGCGGGGGGGCAGATGAGCAGTTCTTC. This chain links TRBV3-1 with TRBJ2-1; TRBD2 agrees at 9 bases. The CDR3 extends over 15 amino acids. Germline trimming cut 5 bases from V and 8 bases from J; bases unmatched to any gene: 10. The V gene's germline CDR1 is LGHDT and CDR2 YNNKEL (reference sequence).